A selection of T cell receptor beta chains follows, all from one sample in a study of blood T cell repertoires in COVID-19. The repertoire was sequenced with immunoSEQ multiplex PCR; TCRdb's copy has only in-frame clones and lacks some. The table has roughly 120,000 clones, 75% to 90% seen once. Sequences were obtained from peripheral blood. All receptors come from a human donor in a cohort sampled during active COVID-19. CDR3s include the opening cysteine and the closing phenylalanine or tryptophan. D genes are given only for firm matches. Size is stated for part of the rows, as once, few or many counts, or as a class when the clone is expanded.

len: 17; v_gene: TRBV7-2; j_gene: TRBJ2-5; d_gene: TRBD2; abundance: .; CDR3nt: TGTGCCAGCAGCGCGCAGGGTAGCGGGAGTGTTTGGGAGACCCAGTACTTC; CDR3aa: CASSAQGSGSVWETQYF
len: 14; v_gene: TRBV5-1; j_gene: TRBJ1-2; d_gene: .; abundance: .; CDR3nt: TGCGCCAGCAGCTCGGGCGGGGGCGCGAACGGCTACACCTTC; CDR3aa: CASSSGGGANGYTF
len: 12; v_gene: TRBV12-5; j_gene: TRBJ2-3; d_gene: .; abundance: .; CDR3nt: TGTGCTAGTGGCCAGGGGCTAGACCCGCAGTATTTT; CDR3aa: CASGQGLDPQYF
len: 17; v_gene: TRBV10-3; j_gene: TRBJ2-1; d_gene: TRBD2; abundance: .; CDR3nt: TGTGCCATCAGTGATCTAGCGGGAGGGTGGGCTCGCAATGAGCAGTTCTTC; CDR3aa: CAISDLAGGWARNEQFF
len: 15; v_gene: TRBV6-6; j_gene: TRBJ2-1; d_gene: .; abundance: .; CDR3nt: TGTGCCACCCTAAGGGGAGGGACAAGTCGGAATGAGCAGTTCTTC; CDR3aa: CATLRGGTSRNEQFF
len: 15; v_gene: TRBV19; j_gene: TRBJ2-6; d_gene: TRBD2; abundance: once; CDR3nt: TGTGCCAGTCTTCCGGGGGGAACTGGGGCCAACGTCCTGACTTTC; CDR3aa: CASLPGGTGANVLTF
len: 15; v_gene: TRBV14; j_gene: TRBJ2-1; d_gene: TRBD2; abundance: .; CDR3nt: TGTGCCAGCAGCCCACTAGCGGGAGTGGTCAATGAGCAGTTCTTC; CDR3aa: CASSPLAGVVNEQFF
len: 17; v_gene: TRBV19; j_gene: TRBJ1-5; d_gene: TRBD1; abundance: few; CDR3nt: TGTGCCAGTAGTTTGGACAGGTTAGCTAATAGCAATCAGCCCCAGCATTTT; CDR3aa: CASSLDRLANSNQPQHF
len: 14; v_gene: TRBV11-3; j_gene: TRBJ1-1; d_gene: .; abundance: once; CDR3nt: TGTGCCAGCACCCCCTTGGGCATGAACACTGAAGCTTTCTTT; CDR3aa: CASTPLGMNTEAFF
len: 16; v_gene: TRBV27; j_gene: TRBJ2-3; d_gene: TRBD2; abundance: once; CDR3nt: TGTGCCAGCAGTTCCACCGGGACTAGCGGCACAGATACGCAGTATTTT; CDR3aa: CASSSTGTSGTDTQYF
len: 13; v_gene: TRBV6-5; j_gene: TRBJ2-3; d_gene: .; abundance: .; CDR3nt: TGTGCCATTGGGGACTCTAACACAGATACGCAGTATTTT; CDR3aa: CAIGDSNTDTQYF
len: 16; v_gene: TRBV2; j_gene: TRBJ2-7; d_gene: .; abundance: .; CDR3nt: TGTGCCAGCAGAGCGGCACCTTTGGGACTTCCTAAAGAGCAGTACTTC; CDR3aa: CASRAAPLGLPKEQYF
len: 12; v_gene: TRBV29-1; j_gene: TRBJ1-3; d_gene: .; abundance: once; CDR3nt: TGCAGCGTTGAAGAGTCAGGAAACACCATATATTTT; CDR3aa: CSVEESGNTIYF
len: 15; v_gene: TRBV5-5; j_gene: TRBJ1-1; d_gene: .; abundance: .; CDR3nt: TGTGCCAGCAGCTTGGTAAAGGGGCAGGGCACTGAAGCTTTCTTT; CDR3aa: CASSLVKGQGTEAFF
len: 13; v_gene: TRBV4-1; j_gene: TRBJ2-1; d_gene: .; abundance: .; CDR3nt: TGCGCCAGCAGCCACCTTAGCGTCAATGAGCAGTTCTTC; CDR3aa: CASSHLSVNEQFF
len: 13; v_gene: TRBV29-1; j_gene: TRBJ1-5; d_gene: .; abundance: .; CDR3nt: TGCAGCGCCGTAGGAGGGAGCAATCAGCCCCAGCATTTT; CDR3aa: CSAVGGSNQPQHF
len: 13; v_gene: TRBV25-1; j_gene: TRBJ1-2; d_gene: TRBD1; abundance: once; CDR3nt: TGTGCCAGCAGTGTCGACAGGGGGCGAGGCTACACCTTC; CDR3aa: CASSVDRGRGYTF
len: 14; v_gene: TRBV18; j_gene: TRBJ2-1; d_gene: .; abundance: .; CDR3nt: TGTGCCAGCTCAATCCCGGGAACCAAGAATGAGCAGTTCTTC; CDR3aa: CASSIPGTKNEQFF
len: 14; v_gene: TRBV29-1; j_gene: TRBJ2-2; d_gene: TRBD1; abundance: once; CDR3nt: TGCAGCGCCTCCGGGACAGCGAACACCGGGGAGCTGTTTTTT; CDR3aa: CSASGTANTGELFF
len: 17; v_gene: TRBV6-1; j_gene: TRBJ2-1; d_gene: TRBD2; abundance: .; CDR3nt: TGTGCCAGCAGCGAACGCCTGGGGAGCGGGAGACGGGATGAGCAGTTCTTC; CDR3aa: CASSERLGSGRRDEQFF
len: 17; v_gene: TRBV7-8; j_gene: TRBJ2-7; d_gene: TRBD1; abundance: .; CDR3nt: TGTGCCAGCAGCTTTCCCCCGGGACAGGGTCCGTTCAACGAGCAGTACTTC; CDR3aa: CASSFPPGQGPFNEQYF
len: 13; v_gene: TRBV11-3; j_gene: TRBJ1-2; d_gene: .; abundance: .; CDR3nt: TGTGCCAGCAGTCCGATGGGGGCTTTGGGCTACACCTTC; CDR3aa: CASSPMGALGYTF
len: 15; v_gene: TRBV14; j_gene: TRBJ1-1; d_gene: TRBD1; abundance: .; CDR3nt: TGTGCCAGCAGCCGGGCAGGGGGTAAGGGGACTGAAGCTTTCTTT; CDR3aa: CASSRAGGKGTEAFF
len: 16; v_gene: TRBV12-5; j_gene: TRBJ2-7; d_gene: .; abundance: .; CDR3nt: TGTGCTAGTGGTTTGAACCAGGGGCACAGCTCCTACGAGCAGTACTTC; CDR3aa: CASGLNQGHSSYEQYF
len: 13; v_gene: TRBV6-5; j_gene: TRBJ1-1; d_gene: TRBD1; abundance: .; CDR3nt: TGTGCCAGCAGATACCAGGGGGACTCTGAAGCTTTCTTT; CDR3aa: CASRYQGDSEAFF
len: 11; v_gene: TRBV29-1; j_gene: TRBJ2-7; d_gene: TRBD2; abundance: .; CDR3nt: TGCAGCGTTGAAGCGGGGGGAGGGCAGTACTTC; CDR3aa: CSVEAGGGQYF
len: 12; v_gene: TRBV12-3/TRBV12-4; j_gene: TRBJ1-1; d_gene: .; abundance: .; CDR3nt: TGTGCCAGCAGCCCGCGAACCTCTGAAGCTTTCTTT; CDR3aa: CASSPRTSEAFF
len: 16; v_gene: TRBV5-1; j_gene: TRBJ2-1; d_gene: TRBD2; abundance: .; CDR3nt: TGCGCCAGCAGCTCGGGACTCAGGACTAGCGACGATGAGCAGTTCTTC; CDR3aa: CASSSGLRTSDDEQFF
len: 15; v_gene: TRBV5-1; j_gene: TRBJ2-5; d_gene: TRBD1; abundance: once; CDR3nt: TGCGCCAGCAGCCCCGGTGGACAGGGATCGGAGACCCAGTACTTC; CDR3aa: CASSPGGQGSETQYF
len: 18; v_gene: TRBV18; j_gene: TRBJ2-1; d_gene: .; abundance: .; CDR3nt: TGTGCCAGCTCACCAATACACCTCACGCCTAGGTCGGGCAATGAGCAGTTCTTC; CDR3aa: CASSPIHLTPRSGNEQFF
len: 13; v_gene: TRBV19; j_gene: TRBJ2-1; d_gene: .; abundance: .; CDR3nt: TGTGCCAGTACTCGGGGGACCTACAATGAGCAGTTCTTC; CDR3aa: CASTRGTYNEQFF
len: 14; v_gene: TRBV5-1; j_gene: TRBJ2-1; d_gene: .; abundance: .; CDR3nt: TGCGCCAGCACCAACAGGGACTCCTACAATGAGCAGTTCTTC; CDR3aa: CASTNRDSYNEQFF
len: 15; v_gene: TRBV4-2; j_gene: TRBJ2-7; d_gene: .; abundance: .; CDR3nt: TGTGCCAGCAGCCAAGAAAGGCGGGTCTCCTACGAGCAGTACTTC; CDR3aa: CASSQERRVSYEQYF
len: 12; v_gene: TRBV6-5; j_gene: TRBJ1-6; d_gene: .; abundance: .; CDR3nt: TGTGCCAGCAGGCGGGGAAATTCACCCCTCCACTTT; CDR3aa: CASRRGNSPLHF
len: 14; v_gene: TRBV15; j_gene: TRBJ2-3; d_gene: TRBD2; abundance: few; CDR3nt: TGTGCCACCAGCAAAGGACTAGCGTCAGATACGCAGTATTTT; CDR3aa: CATSKGLASDTQYF
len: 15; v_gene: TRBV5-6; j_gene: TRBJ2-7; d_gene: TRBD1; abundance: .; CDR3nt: TGTGCCAGCAGCTATCTAGGGGGCGCGTCCTACGAGCAGTACTTC; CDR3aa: CASSYLGGASYEQYF
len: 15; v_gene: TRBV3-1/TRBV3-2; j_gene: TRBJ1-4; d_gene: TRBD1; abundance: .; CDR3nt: TGTGCCAGCAGCCTCCCGGGACAGATTAATGAAAAACTGTTTTTT; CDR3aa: CASSLPGQINEKLFF
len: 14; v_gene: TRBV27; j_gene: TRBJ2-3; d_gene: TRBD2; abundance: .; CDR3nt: TGTGCCATCGGCGGGGGGTTTAGCACAGATACGCAGTATTTT; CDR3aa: CAIGGGFSTDTQYF
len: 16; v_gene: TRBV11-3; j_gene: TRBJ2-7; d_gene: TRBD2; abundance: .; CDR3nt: TGTGCCAGCAGCGAAACGCTAGCGGGAAGGTTCCACGAGCAGTACTTC; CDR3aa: CASSETLAGRFHEQYF
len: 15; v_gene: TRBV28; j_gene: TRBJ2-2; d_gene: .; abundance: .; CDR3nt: TGTGCCAGCAGTACTTCCGGGATCCCCACCGGGGAGCTGTTTTTT; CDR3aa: CASSTSGIPTGELFF
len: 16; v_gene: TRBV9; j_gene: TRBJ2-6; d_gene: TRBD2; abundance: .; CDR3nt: TGTGCCAGCAGCGTAGCGGCGGGGGCTGGGGCCAACGTCCTGACTTTC; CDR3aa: CASSVAAGAGANVLTF
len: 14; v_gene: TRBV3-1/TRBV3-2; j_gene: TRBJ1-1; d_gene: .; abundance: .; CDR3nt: TGTGCCAGCAGCCACCGCTCGGGGGGCACTGAAGCTTTCTTT; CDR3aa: CASSHRSGGTEAFF
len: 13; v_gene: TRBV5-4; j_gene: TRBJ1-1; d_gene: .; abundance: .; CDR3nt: TGTGCCAGCAGCTTGTGGAGTTCCGCTGAAGCTTTCTTT; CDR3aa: CASSLWSSAEAFF
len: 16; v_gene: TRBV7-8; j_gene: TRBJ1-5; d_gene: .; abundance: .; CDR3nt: TGTGCCAGCAGCTCCGGACACCCCCCGGTGGGATTGCCCCAGCATTTT; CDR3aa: CASSSGHPPVGLPQHF
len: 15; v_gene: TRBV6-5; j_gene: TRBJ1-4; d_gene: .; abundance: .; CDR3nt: TGTGCCAGCAGTTACGAATCGCGGTTACCTGAAAAACTGTTTTTT; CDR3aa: CASSYESRLPEKLFF
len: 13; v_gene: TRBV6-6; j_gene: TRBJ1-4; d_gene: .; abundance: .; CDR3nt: TGTGCCAGCAGTGGAAGGACAGCTGAAAAACTGTTTTTT; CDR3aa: CASSGRTAEKLFF
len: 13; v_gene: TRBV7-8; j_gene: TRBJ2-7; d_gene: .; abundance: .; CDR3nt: TGTGCCAGCAGCCGCAGGGGCTCCTACGAGCAGTACTTC; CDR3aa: CASSRRGSYEQYF
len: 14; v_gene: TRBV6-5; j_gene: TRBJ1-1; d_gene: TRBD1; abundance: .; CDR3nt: TGTGCCAGCAGTCCCCGGGACAGGTCTTCTGAAGCTTTCTTT; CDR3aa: CASSPRDRSSEAFF
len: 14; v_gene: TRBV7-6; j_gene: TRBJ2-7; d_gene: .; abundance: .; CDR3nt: TGTGCCAGCAGCCGAAGCCAAGGGGCGGCCGAGCAGTACTTC; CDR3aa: CASSRSQGAAEQYF
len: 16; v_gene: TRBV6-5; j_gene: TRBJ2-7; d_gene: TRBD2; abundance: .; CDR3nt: TGTGCCAGCAGTTACCATGTTGGGACTAGCTCGTACGAGCAGTACTTC; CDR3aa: CASSYHVGTSSYEQYF